This T cell receptor beta chain is from a study of CD8+ T cells in alopecia areata. Findings and caveats of the study: There were also resident alphabeta T cells of normal skin sequenced in scalp samples. Lesional scalp displayed greater clonality than normal scalp, most notably in alopecia totalis/universalis.

Investigators sorted PBMCs to obtain both CD4+ and CD8+ T cells. In each case, RNA was isolated and then reverse transcribed into cDNA as the sequencing template. Sequenced by immunoSEQ multiplex PCR; TCRdb stores in-frame clones only, minus some. This sample has more than 95,000 clones; 55% to 70% occur once, and the top ten carry around 2.8%. A few counts support this clone. Its target is unknown. Germline-derived CDR1 and CDR2 are SGHRS and YFSETQ. The CDR3 has 16 residues. V was shortened by 4 bases and J by 0 bases, with 13 bases between the two germline ends. This clonotype originated in a human donor in good health. The chain recombines TRBV5-1 with TRBJ2-2, with D maybe TRBD1 (6 bases). The sequenced sample was CD4+ T cells sorted from blood. Written as DNA, the CDR3 is TGCGCCAGCAGCCGCCAGGGGCCCTCGAACACCGGGGAGCTGTTTTTT. It specifies CASSRQGPSNTGELFF.